These T cell receptor beta chains were read from a single sample in a study of T cells after yellow fever vaccination. TCRdb used MiXCR to reprocess the 5' RACE reads, holding one entry per CDR3 protein. Of under 550,000 distinct CDR3 sequences detected, about a fifth appear once; the ten largest clones hold roughly 16%. The material was PBMCs, obtained 20 to 25 days after the first yellow fever vaccination. These receptors were obtained from a man younger than 30 who received the YFV17D yellow fever vaccine. Both conserved end residues are part of each CDR3. D genes are given only for firm matches. Clone size is stated in some rows and not others, as once, few, many or a class when expanded.

clone_size	v_call	j_call	d_call	cdr3_length	cdr3_aa	cdr3_nt
few	TRBV3-1	TRBJ1-6	-	14	CASSQDDGGSPLHF	TGTGCCAGCAGCCAAGATGATGGCGGTTCACCCCTCCACTTT
few	TRBV4-2	TRBJ1-5	-	15	CASSQDVAGRQPQHF	TGTGCCAGCAGCCAAGATGTGGCAGGGCGTCAGCCCCAGCATTTT
-	TRBV7-3	TRBJ2-3	-	16	CASSLTPSGITDTQYF	TGTGCCAGCAGCTTAACCCCGTCGGGGATCACAGATACGCAGTATTTT
many	TRBV9	TRBJ1-6	-	15	CASSPRDRLNSPLHF	TGTGCCAGCAGCCCCCGAGACAGACTTAATTCACCCCTCCACTTT
-	TRBV28	TRBJ1-2	TRBD1	14	CASYRGDRAGGYTF	TGTGCCAGCTACAGGGGCGATCGAGCGGGAGGCTACACCTTC
-	TRBV20-1	TRBJ1-5	-	12	CSARDGLQPQHF	TGCAGTGCTAGAGATGGTCTTCAGCCCCAGCATTTT
few	TRBV29-1	TRBJ1-1	-	13	CSATEGMNTEAFF	TGCAGCGCGACCGAGGGGATGAACACTGAAGCTTTCTTT
few	TRBV29-1	TRBJ1-1	-	11	CSVIRAPEAFF	TGCAGCGTTATAAGAGCCCCCGAAGCTTTCTTT
-	TRBV9	TRBJ2-5	-	15	CASSVGRGPLGTQYF	TGTGCCAGCAGCGTAGGGAGGGGTCCTCTAGGGACCCAGTACTTC
-	TRBV4-3	TRBJ1-1	TRBD1	16	CASSQVPTGLNTEAFF	TGCGCCAGCAGCCAAGTCCCGACAGGGTTGAACACTGAAGCTTTCTTT
-	TRBV30	TRBJ2-7	-	15	CAWSRGGAGSYEQYF	TGTGCCTGGAGCAGAGGAGGGGCCGGATCCTACGAGCAGTACTTC
many	TRBV29-1	TRBJ2-5	-	12	CSVVGNEETQYF	TGCAGCGTTGTTGGGAACGAGGAGACCCAGTACTTC
-	TRBV7-9	TRBJ2-3	-	17	CASSLISGRSGSDTQYF	TGTGCCAGCAGCTTAATTTCGGGTCGAAGTGGATCAGATACGCAGTATTTT
many	TRBV5-1	TRBJ2-2	-	14	CASSSGQNTGELFF	TGCGCCAGCAGCTCCGGACAGAACACCGGGGAGCTGTTTTTT
-	TRBV20-1	TRBJ1-2	TRBD1	11	CSAGDRAGYTF	TGCAGTGCTGGGGACAGGGCTGGCTACACCTTC
few	TRBV18	TRBJ1-1	TRBD1	14	CASSPGGLDTEAFF	TGTGCCAGCTCTCCAGGGGGTCTGGACACTGAAGCTTTCTTT
-	TRBV30	TRBJ1-2	-	15	CAWIKLSGPRAGYTF	TGTGCCTGGATTAAGCTATCGGGCCCCAGGGCTGGCTACACCTTC
-	TRBV4-2	TRBJ1-1	-	15	CASSSTYGWNTEAFF	TGTGCCAGCAGCAGCACTTACGGGTGGAACACTGAAGCTTTCTTT
-	TRBV6-1	TRBJ2-1	-	15	CASSPGQPHGNEQFF	TGTGCCAGCAGCCCAGGACAACCACATGGGAATGAGCAGTTCTTC
-	TRBV7-8	TRBJ2-3	-	15	CASSFGHMIGDTQYF	TGTGCCAGCAGCTTTGGCCACATGATCGGAGATACGCAGTATTTT
few	TRBV12-3/TRBV12-4	TRBJ2-5	TRBD1	13	CASSTGTPWTQYF	TGTGCCAGCTCGACAGGGACCCCGTGGACCCAGTACTTC